This T cell receptor (beta chain) was profiled in a study of T cell responses to AZD1222 COVID-19 vaccine. Clones were sequenced by immunoSEQ multiplex PCR, and TCRdb holds only the in-frame ones, with some missing. The sample contains around 88,000 clones, 88% of which appear only once. Notes on this clone: What it recognizes is unknown.

V was cut by 2 bases and J by 4 bases, with 11 bases left in between. Germline values: CDR1 LNHDA, CDR2 SQIVND (reference sequence). The CDR3 has 15 amino acids. Study conclusions and caveats: Two AZD1222 administrations were followed by greater Spike-specific TCR breadth and depth. Variant regions that are unmutated are reportedly the target of nearly half of spike-specific TCRs. Clonal diversity may have been underestimated in mostly white British donors.

This receptor was taken from an adult in good health. The source material was peripheral blood, sampled on day 0 of MenACWY control vaccination. The chain combines TRBV19 with TRBJ1-4; D gene ambiguous. The CDR3 here is CASSILSGFNEKLFF. CDR3 bases: TGTGCCAGTAGTATACTATCGGGGTTTAATGAAAAACTGTTTTTT. Filled out from reference TRBV19 and TRBJ1-4, the complete variable domain reads DGGITQSPKYLFRKEGQNVTLSCEQNLNHDAMYWYRQDPGQGLRLIYYSQIVNDFQKGDIAEGYSVSREKKESFPLTVTSAQKNPTAFYLCASSILSGFNEKLFFGSGTQLSVL.